This TCR beta chain was identified in a study of OX40 agonist ivuxolimab in advanced cancers. Study information: Averaging about 60 years in age, with a range of roughly 23 to 80, the cohort was 80% to 90% male.

As regards this clone: Its specificity is unknown.

The V gene end was trimmed by 1 base and the J gene end by 0 bases; junction bases not matched to a gene: 7. Germline V gene data show CDR1 as LGHNA and CDR2 as YNFKEQ. The CDR3 extends over 18 amino acids. Study outcomes and limitations: The specificity for antigen of the expanded peripheral T cells was not determined. Part of the nonresponder group also had normalized T-cell clonal expansion that was low.

The data were produced by immunoSEQ multiplex PCR, yet TCRdb's version contains in-frame clones alone and is incomplete. The table has more than 45,000 clones, approximately 87% seen once; the top ten hold 3% to 3.5%. This sequence was found in an adult with an advanced solid tumor such as melanoma, head and neck, liver or kidney cancer. The chain couples TRBV4-2 to TRBJ2-2, with 8 bases matching TRBD1. This specimen was CD4+ or CD8+ T cells sorted from blood, taken in a trial of the OX40 agonist ivuxolimab. The CDR3 loop reads CASSQGRQGATNTGELFF. DNA for the CDR3: TGTGCCAGCAGCCAAGGGCGGCAGGGGGCGACGAACACCGGGGAGCTGTTTTTT.